The clone carrying this TCR beta chain was seen only once. This entry belongs to a study of graft-versus-host responses after intestinal transplantation. The length of the CDR3 is 14 residues. In germline, CDR1 is SEHNR, CDR2 FQNEAQ (reference sequence). The J segment lost 5 bases and the V segment lost 4 bases, leaving 5 bases of the junction unmatched. Generated by immunoSEQ multiplex PCR, the TCRdb table keeps only in-frame clones and is missing some. The sample contains approximately 22,000 clones, around 42% of which appear only once. Plating of 200,000 CFSE-labeled responder cells was done together with 200,000 irradiated, violet-dye-labeled stimulator cells.

The sequence came from a human patient who received an intestinal transplant. The J gene is TRBJ1-1, the V gene TRBV7-9; 9 nucleotides align to TRBD1. The sample here was alloreactive CD4+ T cells from a mixed lymphocyte reaction culture, taken before intestinal transplant. Described subset: CFSE-low proliferating T cells sorted from roughly six-day pre-transplant mixed lymphocyte reaction (GvH or HvG direction). The DNA for the CDR3 is TGTGCCAGCAGCTCTAGACAGGGGGAGACTGAAGCTTTCTTT. This gives the protein CASSSRQGETEAFF.